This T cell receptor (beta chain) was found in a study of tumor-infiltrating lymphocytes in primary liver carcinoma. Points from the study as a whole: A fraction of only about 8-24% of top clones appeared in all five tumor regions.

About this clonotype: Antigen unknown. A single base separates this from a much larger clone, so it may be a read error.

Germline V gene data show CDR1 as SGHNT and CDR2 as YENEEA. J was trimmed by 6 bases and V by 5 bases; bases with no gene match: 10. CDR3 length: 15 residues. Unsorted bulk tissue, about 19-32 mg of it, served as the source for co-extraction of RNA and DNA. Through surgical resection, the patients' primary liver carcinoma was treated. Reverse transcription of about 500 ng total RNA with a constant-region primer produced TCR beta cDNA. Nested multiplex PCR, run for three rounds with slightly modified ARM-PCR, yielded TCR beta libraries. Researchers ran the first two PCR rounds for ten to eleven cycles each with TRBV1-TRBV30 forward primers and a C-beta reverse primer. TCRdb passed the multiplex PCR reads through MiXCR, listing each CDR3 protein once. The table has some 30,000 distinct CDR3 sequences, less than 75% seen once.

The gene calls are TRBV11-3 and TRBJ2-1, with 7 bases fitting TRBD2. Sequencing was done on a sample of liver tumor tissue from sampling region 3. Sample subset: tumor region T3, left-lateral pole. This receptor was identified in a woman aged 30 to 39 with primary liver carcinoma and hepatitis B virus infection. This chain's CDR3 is CASSLGGGKGNEQFF. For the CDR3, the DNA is TGTGCCAGCAGCCTGGGGGGGGGTAAGGGCAATGAGCAGTTCTTC.